Below are 4 T cell receptor beta chains sequenced from a single sample in a study of blood T cell repertoires in COVID-19 (dated by TCRdb to 2018 to 2021). Library preparation was by the immunoSEQ multiplex PCR assay. TCRdb retrieved this table from immuneACCESS and kept in-frame rearrangements only. Not all clones are present; in checked studies, unresolved V genes account for under half, and no reason is known for the remainder. Across this sample there are approximately 260,000 clones, with about nine tenths seen only once. 1% to 1.5% of the sample goes to the ten largest clones. Source material: PBMCs or T cells enriched from blood (not recorded which). These receptors were collected from a woman in her 40s with acute COVID-19.

This rearrangement joins TRBV9 to TRBJ2-7; 7 bases are shared with TRBD2. V shed 4 bases and J 2 bases; nucleotides not matched to a gene: 9. Per the germline V gene, CDR1 is SGDLS and CDR2 is YYNGEE. This CDR3 has 15 residues. The CDR3 DNA follows: TGTGCCAGCAGCCCGGGGGGTGGGTCAGCCTACGAGCAGTACTTC. This codes for CASSPGGGSAYEQYF.

The chain joins TRBV4-1 to TRBJ2-1; 10 bases fit TRBD2. Trimming at V came to 3 bases and at J to 4 bases, leaving 12 bases not matched to a gene. Germline lookup yields CDR1 MGHRA and CDR2 YSYEKL. This CDR3 is built from 18 residues. CDR3 in DNA: TGCGCCAGCAGCCACAGATCAAGGACTAGCGGACCTTACAATGAGCAGTTCTTC. Translated: CASSHRSRTSGPYNEQFF.

Written as DNA, the CDR3 is TGTGCCACCAGAAGACCAGGCCAAGAGACCCAGTACTTC. This sequence encodes CATRRPGQETQYF. The rearrangement uses TRBV6-5 and TRBJ2-5; D remains ambiguous. Trimming shortened V by 10 bases and J by 1 base, and 13 bases separated the two germline ends. The CDR3 length is 13 residues. Germline lookup yields CDR1 MNHEY and CDR2 SVGAGI.

The chain recombines TRBV7-2 with TRBJ2-7; D possibly corresponds to TRBD1 (6 bases). The CDR3 totals 14 residues. Germline-derived CDR1 and CDR2 are SGHTA and FQGNSA. Deletions cut 0 bases from V and 4 bases from J, with 10 bases between. CDR3 sequence: CASSLAPQGYEQYV. CDR3 nucleotides: TGTGCCAGCAGCTTAGCGCCCCAGGGGTACGAGCAGTACGTC.